Below, 3 T cell receptor beta chains from the same sample are listed, as sequenced in a study of shared clonotypes between healthy human individuals (dated by TCRdb to between 2020 and 2021). Preparation of the library involved the immunoSEQ multiplex PCR assay. TCRdb mirrors the immuneACCESS table, restricted to in-frame sequences. Some clones are absent from its copies; in checked studies, under half trace to an unresolved V gene, and the reason for the others is unknown. Within this sample are around 1,900,000 clones, with just under 95% of them counted one time only. Clones ranked in the top ten supply about 1.7% of the sample. For the CD8 naive samples, CD45RO-negative cells were positively selected for CCR7, yielding a CD45RA+CCR7+ population from which TemRA cells were excluded. The sample comprised naive CD8+ T cells from PBMCs. What this sample's cell subset or site label stands for: CD45RA+CCR7+. Receptors were obtained from a man aged 18 to 30 in good health. Some clones in this sample may be carry-over from other donors' samples.

The gene calls are TRBV27 and TRBJ2-1; 7 nucleotides align to TRBD1. V trimming: 7 bases; J trimming: 2 bases; junction bases outside the gene matches: 8. The CDR3 has 15 amino acids. CDR1 is MNHEY, CDR2 SMNVEV, per germline (reference sequence). CDR3 amino acids: CASIYRGGTYNEQFF. As DNA, the CDR3 is TGTGCCAGCATCTACAGGGGTGGGACCTACAATGAGCAGTTCTTC.

The chain uses TRBV28 and TRBJ1-1; D ambiguous. The CDR3 sequence is 17 residues long. Germline CDR1 reads MDHEN; CDR2 reads SYDVKM. V lost 3 bases, J lost 6 bases, and 23 bases lay in between. The CDR3 spells CASSFPSKGGVVAEAFF. CDR3 bases: TGTGCCAGCAGTTTCCCCAGTAAAGGTGGGGTGGTAGCTGAAGCTTTCTTT. The full variable domain, rest sourced from reference TRBV28 and TRBJ1-1, is DVKVTQSSRYLVKRTGEKVFLECVQDMDHENMFWYRQDPGLGLRLIYFSYDVKMKEKGDIPEGYSVSREKKERFSLILESASTNQTSMYLCASSFPSKGGVVAEAFFGQGTRLTVV.

As to this clone: This same CDR3 is encoded by further DNA sequences in the sample. This chain links TRBV7-9 with TRBJ1-2; D remains ambiguous. Between the trimmed V and J ends, which lost 3 bases and 3 bases, there was a span of 8 bases. The germline V gene encodes CDR1 SEHNR and CDR2 FQNEAQ (reference sequence). The CDR3 spans 13 residues. The CDR3 DNA follows: TGTGCCAGCAGCTTGGGAGTAGACTATGGCTACACCTTC. Its protein is CASSLGVDYGYTF.